These 25 T cell receptor beta chains share one sample of origin, sequenced in a study of shared clonotypes between healthy human individuals. The method was immunoSEQ multiplex PCR; TCRdb's version includes in-frame clones alone and lacks a portion of them. The sample gives about 2.1 million clones, 80% to 95% of which show up once; roughly 1.7% is in the top ten. Positive CCR7 selection of CD45RO-negative cells yielded the naive CD8 cells, and terminally differentiated effector memory CD45RA+ cells were excluded. Sequencing input: naive CD8+ T cells from PBMCs. The origin of the receptors is a man younger than 35 in good health. Some clones in this sample may be carry-over from other donors' samples.

This chain connects TRBV27 to TRBJ2-7; 10 bases are a match to TRBD1. The CDR3 is made up of 13 amino acids. V shed 7 bases and J 3 bases; nucleotides not matched to a gene: 3. Germline values: CDR1 MNHEY, CDR2 SMNVEV (reference sequence). This CDR3 is CASTGQGDYEQYF. CDR3 sequence (DNA): TGTGCCAGCACCGGACAGGGGGACTACGAGCAGTACTTC.

The chain joins TRBV29-1 to TRBJ2-3; 13 nucleotides line up with TRBD2. V was pared by 5 bases and J by 4 bases, with 6 bases of the junction left unmatched. This CDR3 comprises 15 residues. Germline CDR1 reads SQVTM; CDR2 reads ANQGSEA. Written as DNA, the CDR3 is TGCAGCGTTCGCCGGACTAGCGGGAGATCAGATACGCAGTATTTT. Amino acids: CSVRRTSGRSDTQYF.

V usage is TRBV9 and J usage is TRBJ2-7; TRBD2 agrees at 8 bases. The CDR3 spans 14 residues. V lost 3 bases, J lost 3 bases, and 5 bases stayed unmatched. Per germline, CDR1 SGDLS and CDR2 YYNGEE. This chain's CDR3 is CASSASGSGYEQYF. As DNA, the CDR3 is TGTGCCAGCAGCGCTAGCGGGTCGGGCTACGAGCAGTACTTC.

This chain joins TRBV28 and TRBJ1-2, with 7 bases aligning to TRBD1. In germline, CDR1 is MDHEN, CDR2 SYDVKM. The CDR3 contains 17 residues. The junction had 17 bases not matched to a gene; V was cut back by 3 bases and J by 7 bases. DNA of the CDR3: TGTGCCAGCAGTTTTAGTGGGTTCGTGGGCAGGGGGAGTGGCTACACCTTC. It codes for CASSFSGFVGRGSGYTF.

As concerns this clone: Other DNA sequences in this sample translate to the same CDR3. This chain joins TRBV27 and TRBJ1-1; D gene uncertain. The CDR3 has 14 residues. Looked up from germline, CDR1 is MNHEY and CDR2 is SMNVEV (reference sequence). V was shortened by 2 bases and J by 0 bases, with 7 bases between the two germline ends. CDR3 nucleotide sequence: TGTGCCAGCAGTTTAGAGAGAATGAACACTGAAGCTTTCTTT. Amino acid sequence: CASSLERMNTEAFF.

The chain couples TRBV28 to TRBJ2-7; D is perhaps TRBD2 (5 bases). The length of the CDR3 is 13 residues. Germline CDR1 is MDHEN and CDR2 is SYDVKM. V lost 3 bases and J 5 bases, leaving 11 bases between the germline ends. As DNA, the CDR3 is TGTGCCAGCAGTTTGGTCGGGGTACACGAGCAGTACTTC. This codes for CASSLVGVHEQYF.

This clone was counted only a few times. Other DNA sequences in the sample encode the same CDR3. The chain carries TRBV7-9 and TRBJ1-2; D is undetermined. Germline CDR1 is SEHNR and CDR2 is FQNEAQ (reference sequence). The CDR3 is made up of 13 amino acids. V lost 1 base and J 5 bases, leaving 8 bases between the germline ends. CDR3 region: CASSLGGVYGYTF. The CDR3 DNA reads TGTGCCAGCAGCTTAGGTGGGGTTTATGGCTACACCTTC.

V and J are TRBV19 and TRBJ1-1; 7 bases fit TRBD1. The germline V gene has CDR1 LNHDA and CDR2 SQIVND (reference sequence). The CDR3 is 13 residues long. V lost 6 bases to trimming and J lost 7 bases; unmatched junction nucleotides: 8. DNA of the CDR3: TGTGCCAGTAGACCCGGGACAGTCTTTGAAGCTTTCTTT. Protein product: CASRPGTVFEAFF.

The chain links TRBV5-1 to TRBJ1-5; D may be TRBD1 (6 bases). The germline V and J ends were trimmed by 0 bases and 2 bases, with 9 bases remaining between them. The CDR3 runs 15 residues. Germline CDR1 and CDR2: SGHRS and YFSETQ. The CDR3 is CASSLEQGGNQPQHF. The CDR3 coding sequence is TGCGCCAGCAGCTTGGAACAGGGAGGCAATCAGCCCCAGCATTTT.

The chain employs TRBV13 and TRBJ2-7, with TRBD1 as a possible D gene (6 bases). CDR1 is PRHDT, CDR2 FYEKMQ, per germline (reference sequence). The CDR3 extends over 13 amino acids. V was shortened by 5 bases and J by 7 bases, with 15 bases between the two germline ends. For the CDR3, the DNA is TGTGCCAGCAGCCTCCTCCCAGGGGAAGAGCAGTACTTC. Its protein is CASSLLPGEEQYF. Using reference TRBV13 and TRBJ2-7 for the parts outside the CDR3, the full variable domain is AAGVIQSPRHLIKEKRETATLKCYPIPRHDTVYWYQQGPGQDPQFLISFYEKMQSDKGSIPDRFSAQQFSDYHSELNMSSLELGDSALYFCASSLLPGEEQYFGPGTRLTVT.

The chain recombines TRBV28 with TRBJ2-4; TRBD1 is a possible D gene (6 bases). Germline-derived CDR1 and CDR2 are MDHEN and SYDVKM. The CDR3 runs to 14 residues. V dropped 5 bases and J dropped 6 bases, with 14 bases sitting between them. CDR3 DNA sequence: TGTGCCAGCAGTCTCCGACAGGCGGGAAACATTCAGTACTTC. This encodes CASSLRQAGNIQYF.

V gene TRBV11-2 combines with J gene TRBJ2-7, with 10 positions matching TRBD1. The CDR3 covers 14 residues. V was clipped by 4 bases and J by 4 bases; unmatched bases: 4. The germline V gene encodes CDR1 SGHAT and CDR2 FQNNGV. CDR3 coding DNA: TGTGCCAGCAGCTGGGACAGGGGTGCGTACGAGCAGTACTTC. It encodes CASSWDRGAYEQYF.

This chain connects TRBV4-1 to TRBJ2-7; D is unresolved. The CDR3 covers 16 residues. Germline CDR1 reads MGHRA; CDR2 reads YSYEKL. Deletions cut 4 bases from V and 0 bases from J, with 16 bases between. CDR3 DNA: TGCGCCAGCAGCCTTTTACGAGGCAAGTACTCCTACGAGCAGTACTTC. Translating gives CASSLLRGKYSYEQYF.

The gene calls are TRBV7-3 and TRBJ2-1; D possibly uses TRBD1 or TRBD2 (5 bases each). Trimming cost V 2 bases and J 7 bases, with 12 bases left between them. The CDR3 consists of 14 residues. CDR1 is SGHTA, CDR2 FQGTGA, per germline. This CDR3 reads CASSLGGFGNEQFF. The CDR3 DNA follows: TGTGCCAGCAGCTTAGGGGGATTTGGAAATGAGCAGTTCTTC.

In its sample, this clone was seen once. The chain carries TRBV27 and TRBJ1-2, with 8 nucleotides matching TRBD1. The CDR3 loop spans 14 amino acids. The ends lost 4 bases at V and 8 bases at J; junction bases unmatched: 9. Germline assignment: CDR1 MNHEY and CDR2 SMNVEV (reference sequence). CDR3 nucleotide sequence: TGTGCCAGCAGTTCTCGGACAGGGCGGGCCGGCTACACCTTC. Amino acid sequence: CASSSRTGRAGYTF.

This clone was detected only once. This rearrangement joins TRBV10-2 to TRBJ2-1; D remains ambiguous. Trimming left V 3 bases short and J 6 bases short, with 6 bases between. In germline, CDR1 is WSHSY, CDR2 SAAADI. The CDR3 is made up of 12 amino acids. Here the CDR3 reads CASSDISNEQFF. The CDR3 nucleotides are TGCGCCAGCAGTGACATAAGCAATGAGCAGTTCTTC.

The CDR3 nucleotides are TGTGCCAGCAGACGGTCCGGGACAGGGAGGTGGGGCGAGCAGTACTTC. Translating it yields CASRRSGTGRWGEQYF. This sequence joins TRBV27 and TRBJ2-7; 9 nucleotides match TRBD1. The CDR3 consists of 16 residues. CDR1 and CDR2 (germline): MNHEY, SMNVEV (reference sequence). The V segment lost 6 bases and the J segment 6 bases; nucleotides outside the gene matches: 15.

The gene calls are TRBV29-1 and TRBJ1-1; 10 nucleotides align to TRBD1. CDR3 size: 12 residues. V lost 7 bases and J lost 4; bases outside the gene matches: 3. Germline V CDR1 and CDR2: SQVTM, ANQGSEA. CDR3 residues: CSGGQGGTEAFF. CDR3 coding DNA: TGCAGCGGCGGACAGGGGGGCACTGAAGCTTTCTTT.

This chain links TRBV7-9 with TRBJ2-7; D might be TRBD1 (6 bases). The CDR3 is made up of 13 amino acids. V was shortened by 6 bases and J by 7 bases, with 16 bases between the two germline ends. Germline V gene data show CDR1 as SEHNR and CDR2 as FQNEAQ (reference sequence). The CDR3 DNA reads TGTGCCAGCAGTAAAAAGGGGGATCGAGAGCAGTACTTC. Its protein is CASSKKGDREQYF.

This clone has just one count. This chain uses TRBV2 with TRBJ2-7; D is ambiguous. The CDR3 is 15 residues long. The germline V gene has CDR1 SNHLY and CDR2 FYNNEI. Trimming pared 3 bases from V and 2 bases from J, leaving 14 bases between. Written as DNA, the CDR3 is TGTGCCAGCAGTGATGATCTGTACCGAACCTACGAGCAGTACTTC. Protein sequence: CASSDDLYRTYEQYF.

The V gene is TRBV9, the J gene TRBJ2-1; TRBD2 matches at 7 bases. The CDR3 consists of 14 residues. Trimming at V came to 4 bases and at J to 8 bases, leaving 9 bases not matched to a gene. Germline assignment: CDR1 SGDLS and CDR2 YYNGEE. CDR3 residues: CASSPGLGGYEQFF. In DNA form, the CDR3 reads TGTGCCAGCAGCCCCGGACTAGGCGGGTATGAGCAGTTCTTC.

The rearrangement links TRBV7-8 to TRBJ1-1; 7 positions agree with TRBD1. Germline assignment: CDR1 SGHVS and CDR2 FQNEAQ. With V trimmed by 2 bases and J by 1 base, 10 bases remained unmatched. The CDR3 has 17 residues. CDR3 bases: TGTGCCAGCAGCTTAAACTCCCGGGACAGACCGAACACTGAAGCTTTCTTT. This sequence encodes CASSLNSRDRPNTEAFF. The complete variable domain, with remaining parts taken from reference TRBV7-8 and TRBJ1-1, reads GAGVSQSPRYKVAKRGQDVALRCDPISGHVSLFWYQQALGQGPEFLTYFQNEAQLDKSGLPSDRFFAERPEGSVSTLKIQRTQQEDSAVYLCASSLNSRDRPNTEAFFGQGTRLTVV.

This clone has a handful of counts. The chain carries TRBV9 and TRBJ1-1, with 10 bases matching TRBD1. Unmatched junction bases numbered 8, after V lost 6 bases and J lost 0 bases. CDR1 SGDLS and CDR2 YYNGEE come from the germline V gene. The CDR3 extends over 16 amino acids. This CDR3 reads CASTPGTGALNTEAFF. Here the CDR3 DNA reads TGTGCCAGCACCCCAGGGACAGGGGCCCTGAACACTGAAGCTTTCTTT.

The chain uses TRBV23-1 and TRBJ1-5; D might be TRBD1 (5 bases). TRBV23-1 is sorted into the ORF group, with uncertain function. Trimming left V 8 bases short and J 1 base short, with 15 bases between. This CDR3 contains 15 residues. For the CDR3, the DNA is TGCGCCAGCCTCGGGGGGAATTCGAGCAATCAGCCCCAGCATTTT. This encodes CASLGGNSSNQPQHF.

This clone was recorded only once. The rearrangement joins TRBV29-1 to TRBJ2-7; the D gene could be TRBD1 or TRBD2 (7 bases each). Trimming stripped 0 bases from V and 3 bases from J, with 12 bases between. CDR3 length: 14 amino acids. Germline loops: CDR1 SQVTM, CDR2 ANQGSEA. This CDR3 is CSVEEGGGFYEQYF. The CDR3 bases are TGCAGCGTTGAAGAGGGAGGGGGCTTCTACGAGCAGTACTTC.